The 18 T cell receptor beta chains below come from one sample, sequenced in a study of human T cells and chemical hapten exposure. Each CDR3 protein gets one entry after TCRdb re-called the RACE reads with MiXCR. The top ten hold about 1.9% of the sample, which has roughly 38,000 distinct CDR3 sequences, around 10% seen once. Specified time point: pre-sensitization, week 0. Treatment meaning: therapeutic diphenylcyclopropenone sensitization with weekly scalp DPC. Unseparated into fractions, whole blood served as the source from which total RNA was extracted. Sequences were derived from whole blood, sampled in connection with sensitization to the hapten diphenylcyclopropenone (DPC). All receptors come from a woman aged 35 to 49 with alopecia areata. Some clones in this sample may be carry-over from other donors' samples.

This clonotype was counted many times. The rearrangement uses TRBV19 and TRBJ2-1; D may be TRBD2 (5 bases). From germline, CDR1 is LNHDA and CDR2 SQIVND (reference sequence). The CDR3 contains 13 residues. Trimming stripped 6 bases from V and 3 bases from J, with 9 bases between. CDR3 loop: CASSPGLYNEQFF. The CDR3 DNA is TGTGCCAGTAGCCCCGGACTCTACAATGAGCAGTTCTTC.

As for this clonotype: At one boundary the junction diverges from the germline segment, which might be a read error. The rearrangement links TRBV7-2 to TRBJ1-6, with 7 bases matching TRBD1. CDR3 size: 14 residues. Germline V lookup: CDR1 SGHTA, CDR2 FQGNSA. The CDR3 spells CVSSLEGARSPLHF. CDR3 DNA: TGTGTCAGCAGCTTAGAGGGGGCGCGTTCACCCCTCCACTTT. Supplemented by reference TRBV7-2 and TRBJ1-6, the full variable domain reads GAGVSQSPSNKVTEKGKDVELRCDPISGHTALYWYRQSLGQGLEFLIYFQGNSAPDKSGLPSDRFSAERTGGSVSTLTIQRTQQEDSAVYLCVSSLEGARSPLHFGNGTRLTVT.

The chain couples TRBV11-3 to TRBJ1-1; no clear D gene. Germline CDR1 reads SGHNT; CDR2 reads YENEEA. The CDR3 has 14 residues. Trimming stripped 8 bases from V and 4 bases from J, with 17 bases between. For the CDR3, the DNA is TGTGCCAGCGGTGGTACTCCGGGAGGCACTGAAGCTTTCTTT. Translating it yields CASGGTPGGTEAFF.

This clonotype was seen a few times. The CDR3: CSVTVDTLNEKLFF. The CDR3 DNA is TGCAGCGTGACGGTGGACACACTAAATGAAAAACTGTTTTTT. This sequence joins TRBV29-1 and TRBJ1-4; perhaps TRBD1 as D (5 bases). Deletions cut 6 bases from V and 5 bases from J, with 16 bases between. There are 14 residues in the CDR3. CDR1 SQVTM and CDR2 ANQGSEA come from the germline V gene.

The chain has TRBV20-1 and TRBJ2-3, with D maybe TRBD2 (5 bases). The V end lost 1 base, the J end lost 2 bases, and 22 bases lay between the germline ends. Germline V gene sequence: CDR1 DFQATT, CDR2 SNEGSKA (reference sequence). This CDR3 comprises 18 residues. This CDR3 is CSARAPPPGGRPTDTQYF. CDR3 DNA sequence: TGCAGTGCTAGAGCACCCCCCCCCGGCGGGCGCCCCACAGATACGCAGTATTTT.

There are many counts of this clonotype. The chain combines TRBV7-2 with TRBJ1-5; D not resolved. Deletions cut 4 bases from V and 4 bases from J, with 5 bases between. This CDR3 contains 12 residues. The germline CDR1 and CDR2 sequences are SGHTA and FQGNSA. The CDR3 DNA reads as TGTGCCAGCAGCTCCCCTAATCAGCCCCAGCATTTT. Translating gives CASSSPNQPQHF.

This clonotype was observed many times. The chain joins TRBV12-3 or TRBV12-4 to TRBJ2-7; 7 nucleotides align to TRBD2. CDR3 length: 15 amino acids. V dropped 3 bases and J dropped 2; count of bases not matched to a gene: 7. The CDR3 reads CASSFQGGSTYEQYF. CDR3 nucleotide sequence: TGTGCCAGCAGTTTTCAGGGAGGGTCAACCTACGAGCAGTACTTC.

This clonotype has a count of ten or more. The chain uses TRBV29-1 and TRBJ2-7, with 7 bases aligning to TRBD1. J gave up 2 bases and V 5 bases, and 9 bases lay outside the gene matches. This CDR3 spans 14 amino acids. Germline V CDR1 and CDR2: SQVTM, ANQGSEA. This CDR3 is CSVLSGQGAYEQYF. The CDR3 DNA follows: TGCAGCGTTCTAAGTGGGCAGGGGGCCTACGAGCAGTACTTC.

The chain joins TRBV29-1 to TRBJ1-6, with TRBD1 as a possible D gene (5 bases). CDR3 length: 13 residues. V dropped 6 bases and J dropped 8 bases, with 14 bases sitting between them. Germline assignment: CDR1 SQVTM and CDR2 ANQGSEA. As DNA, the CDR3 is TGCAGCGTCGCCGACAGAGAGGATTCACCCCTCCACTTT. Protein: CSVADREDSPLHF.

Regarding this clonotype: This may stem from a read error, because a much larger clone lies one nucleotide away. CDR3 residues: CASSPHSQETQNF. CDR3 coding DNA: TGTGCCAGCAGCCCACATTCTCAAGAGACCCAGAACTTC. The chain has TRBV2 and TRBJ2-5; D ambiguous. CDR1 SNHLY and CDR2 FYNNEI come from the germline V gene. The CDR3 has 13 residues.

This clonotype has a count of ten or more. The chain carries TRBV11-3 and TRBJ2-3; TRBD2 agrees at 9 bases. CDR1 is SGHNT, CDR2 YENEEA, per germline. This CDR3 has 15 amino acids. The J segment lost 4 bases and the V segment lost 5 bases, leaving 7 bases of the junction unmatched. CDR3 DNA: TGTGCCAGCAGCCCGCGGGGGGGGATCGCAGATACGCAGTATTTT. Its protein is CASSPRGGIADTQYF.

The rearrangement uses TRBV6-6 and TRBJ2-3, with D possibly being TRBD1 (10 bases). Trimming took 4 bases from V and 1 from J, leaving 24 bases between them. The germline CDR1 and CDR2 sequences are MNHNY and SVGAGI (reference sequence). The CDR3 spans 19 residues. Written as DNA, the CDR3 is TGTGCCAGCAGTTCCGGGACAGGGGTTAGCGGGAGCCGCACAGATACGCAGTATTTT. Its protein is CASSSGTGVSGSRTDTQYF.

At least ten counts were recorded for this clonotype. The genes are TRBV7-2 and TRBJ2-2; 8 bases match TRBD1. The CDR3 has 16 residues. Trimming at V came to 3 bases and at J to 6 bases, leaving 9 bases not matched to a gene. CDR1 and CDR2 from the germline V gene are SGHTA and FQGNSA. This chain's CDR3 is CASSFAGGIRAGELFF. DNA of the CDR3: TGTGCCAGCAGCTTTGCAGGGGGCATCAGAGCCGGGGAGCTGTTTTTT.

The chain couples TRBV7-6 to TRBJ1-4; 7 bases are a match to TRBD1. The length of the CDR3 is 15 residues. Per germline, CDR1 SGHVS and CDR2 FNYEAQ. V gave up 5 bases and J gave up 7 bases; unmatched junction bases: 10. CDR3 residues: CASSRSPGQLEKLFF. In DNA form, the CDR3 reads TGTGCCAGCAGCCGCTCCCCGGGACAGCTTGAAAAACTGTTTTTT.

This clonotype was seen many times. The J gene is TRBJ2-7, the V gene TRBV7-9, with 7 bases lining up with TRBD1. The CDR3 covers 12 residues. Germline V gene data show CDR1 as SEHNR and CDR2 as FQNEAQ (reference sequence). V shed 3 bases and J 9 bases; nucleotides not matched to a gene: 5. CDR3 sequence reads: CASSLTGPGQYF. The CDR3 DNA reads TGTGCCAGCAGCTTGACAGGGCCCGGGCAGTACTTC.

The chain couples TRBV29-1 to TRBJ2-2; D gene unclear. The germline CDR1 and CDR2 sequences are SQVTM and ANQGSEA. The CDR3 length is 14 residues. The V and J ends lost 4 bases and 0 bases respectively, with 9 bases between them. CDR3 bases: TGCAGCGTTGTGTCCCAGGCGAACACCGGGGAGCTGTTTTTT. Translated: CSVVSQANTGELFF.

V gene TRBV20-1 combines with J gene TRBJ2-1; 12 bases line up with TRBD2. This CDR3 is built from 15 residues. Trimming removed 0 bases from V and 8 bases from J; junction bases left unmatched: 5. The V gene's germline CDR1 is DFQATT and CDR2 SNEGSKA (reference sequence). CDR3 amino acids: CSARDPSGGAYEQFF. The CDR3 DNA reads as TGCAGTGCTAGAGACCCTAGCGGGGGGGCCTATGAGCAGTTCTTC.

At least ten counts were recorded for this clonotype. The chain employs TRBV2 and TRBJ1-4, with TRBD1 matching 8 bases. CDR1 and CDR2 from the germline V gene are SNHLY and FYNNEI. The CDR3 is 14 residues long. V lost 6 bases, J lost 8 bases, and 8 bases stayed unmatched. CDR3 nucleotide sequence: TGTGCCAGCAGCCCCGACAGGGGCGGAGAAAAACTGTTTTTT. This translates into CASSPDRGGEKLFF.